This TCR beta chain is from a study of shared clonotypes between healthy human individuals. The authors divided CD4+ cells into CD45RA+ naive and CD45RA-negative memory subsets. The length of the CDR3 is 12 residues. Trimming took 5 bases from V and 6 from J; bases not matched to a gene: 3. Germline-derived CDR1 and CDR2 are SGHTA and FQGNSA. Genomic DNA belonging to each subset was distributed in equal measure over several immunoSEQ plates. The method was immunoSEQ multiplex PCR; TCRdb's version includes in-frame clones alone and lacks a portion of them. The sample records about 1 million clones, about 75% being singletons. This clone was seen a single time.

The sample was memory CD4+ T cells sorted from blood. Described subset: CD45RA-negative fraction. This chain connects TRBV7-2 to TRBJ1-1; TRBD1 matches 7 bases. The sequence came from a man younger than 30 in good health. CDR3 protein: CASSPQGSEAFF. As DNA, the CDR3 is TGTGCCAGCAGCCCACAGGGGTCTGAAGCTTTCTTT. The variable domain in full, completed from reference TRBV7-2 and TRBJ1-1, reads GAGVSQSPSNKVTEKGKDVELRCDPISGHTALYWYRQSLGQGLEFLIYFQGNSAPDKSGLPSDRFSAERTGGSVSTLTIQRTQQEDSAVYLCASSPQGSEAFFGQGTRLTVV.